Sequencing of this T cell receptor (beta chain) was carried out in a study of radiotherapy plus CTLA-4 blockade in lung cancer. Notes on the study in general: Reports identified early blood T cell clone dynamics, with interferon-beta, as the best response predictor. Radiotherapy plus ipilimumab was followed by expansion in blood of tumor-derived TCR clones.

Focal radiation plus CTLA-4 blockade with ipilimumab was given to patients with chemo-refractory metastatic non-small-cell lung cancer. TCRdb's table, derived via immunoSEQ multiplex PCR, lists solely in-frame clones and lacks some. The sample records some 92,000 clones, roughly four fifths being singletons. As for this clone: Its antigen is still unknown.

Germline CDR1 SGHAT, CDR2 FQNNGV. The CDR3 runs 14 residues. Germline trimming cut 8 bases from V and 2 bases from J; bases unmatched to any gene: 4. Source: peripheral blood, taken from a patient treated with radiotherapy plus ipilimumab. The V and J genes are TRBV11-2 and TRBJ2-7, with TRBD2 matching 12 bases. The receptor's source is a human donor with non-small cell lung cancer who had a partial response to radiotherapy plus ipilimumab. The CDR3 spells CASGGLAGTYEQYF. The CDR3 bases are TGTGCCAGCGGCGGACTAGCGGGGACCTACGAGCAGTACTTC.